This T cell receptor (beta chain) derives from a study of technical replicates of blood from a handful of donors. This clone was picked up one time. Germline CDR1 reads MNHNS; CDR2 reads SASEGT. This CDR3 has 16 amino acids. After removal of 0 bases from V and 7 bases from J, the junction contained 8 bases not matched to a gene. TCRdb keeps only in-frame clones here, not all; method: immunoSEQ multiplex PCR. The sample holds some 80,000 clones; approximately 92% are singletons and the top ten take about 0.23%. Sequencing used T cells isolated from PBMCs. This chain connects TRBV6-1 to TRBJ2-1; 8 bases fit TRBD2. This clonotype was obtained from a human donor in good health. CDR3 DNA sequence: TGTGCCAGCAGTGAAGCGGGGGCGGGAGGAGGGAATGAGCAGTTCTTC. Protein: CASSEAGAGGGNEQFF.